This T cell receptor beta chain appears in the sequencing data of a study of blood T cell repertoires in COVID-19. Study in general: Italy, Spain and the United States were the sources of the convalescent and acute COVID-19 samples.

Cohort placement rested on clinical history that participants reported themselves. Either two negative PCRs, clearance, or symptom resolution qualified Cohort 3 donors as recovered. Generated by immunoSEQ multiplex PCR, the TCRdb table keeps only in-frame clones and is missing some. The profile shows around 200,000 clones, about 90% of them singletons. Sequencing was performed on PBMCs or T cells enriched from blood (not recorded which). The sequence came from a man aged 30 to 45 who had recovered from COVID-19.

In DNA form, the CDR3 reads TGTGCCAGCAGTTTTACAGTAAACTATGGCTACACCTTC. As protein: CASSFTVNYGYTF. The chain combines TRBV12-3 or TRBV12-4 with TRBJ1-2; no definite D call. Trimming removed 3 bases from V and 2 bases from J, with 7 bases in between. The CDR3 consists of 13 residues.